This T cell receptor beta chain was sequenced for a study of cytomegalovirus exposure and HLA in healthy donors (dated by TCRdb to 2016 to 2017). Regarding the complete study: According to an earlier analysis of 587 of the donors, about 179 million T cells yielded 120 million or so unique TCR beta sequences and 276 Gb of sequence data. Among roughly 400 genotyped donors of the cohort, an average of around 240,000 unique TCR beta nucleotide sequences was sequenced per donor, of which about 19% were non-productive. The number of donors typed differed by locus, with roughly 629-640 for A, B, C, DRB1 and DQB1, roughly 550 for DQA1, under 610 for DPA1, and 450 to 480 for DPB1. In addition to the first cohort of hundreds of subjects, a separate validation cohort of 120 different subjects was used. In an earlier analysis of roughly 540 of the donors, high-throughput TCR beta sequencing was used to judge whether each TCR beta V gene segment behaved as functional or pseudogenic. All discovery cohort repertoires had been generated using a single sequencing platform. Class I and class II HLA loci were covered by the typing at four-digit resolution. The T cell repertoires of 666 subjects were profiled by immunosequencing and related to cytomegalovirus serostatus. The aim of the study was to test whether cataloging public T cell receptors could identify signatures of past pathogen exposure. Donor age, sex, ethnicity and CMV serostatus were compiled alongside the repertoire data. Roughly 5 DR-DQ haplotypes were treated as single units for association and clustering because of strong linkage in the cohort. In a later genetic analysis, genome-wide SNP genotypes for about 65% of the 666 donors were used, and that subset was treated as a discovery cohort. Of the approximately 400 genotyped donors, 80% to 90% were placed in the genetic ancestry cluster associated with self-reported Caucasian donors. To study patterns of TCR occurrence, a later analysis re-analyzed previously published TCR beta repertoires from 550 to 800 donors and added high-resolution HLA genotyping. To predict cytomegalovirus infection status, the study brought together high-throughput TCR immunosequencing, statistical association of individual TCRs with disease status, and machine learning. About 280 gigabases of sequencing data and roughly 80 million unique TCR sequences made up an early release that covered 640 HLA-typed donors. Rather than using new phenotypic data, the later analysis identified candidate immune exposures from TCR beta sequences and from how often those sequences occurred across donors.

Study-level results and caveats: Only TCR beta chains were sequenced in this cohort, and the absence of alpha or paired-chain data limited detectable features. In a later analysis, most CMV-associated TCR beta chains were found to appear HLA-restricted, with HLA associations seemingly driven largely by CMV exposure. A later analysis found that HLA-associated TCR beta chains were more clonally expanded and had lower generation probabilities than equally common non-associated chains. According to a later analysis, parvovirus B19, influenza, CMV and Epstein-Barr virus appeared linked to several top co-occurrence clusters. A few of the identified cytomegalovirus-associated TCR beta chains were confirmed in vitro to be specific for cytomegalovirus antigens. CMV serostatus was the only immune exposure information available for the cohort. Because the 87-base-pair reads could not distinguish some IMGT-functional V segments, including TRBV6-2 and TRBV6-3, those segments were excluded. Broadly in line with IMGT annotations, most TCR beta V segments showed up in productive rearrangements about 87% or about 30% of the time in an earlier analysis of several hundred of the donors. HLA typing was unavailable for some donors at each locus, so association tests used only the typed subset. A later analysis found that TCR association rates varied across HLA loci, with DRB1 alleles showing the most associated TCRs and HLA-C alleles the fewest. Cytomegalovirus status was reported to be diagnosed by the classifier with high specificity and sensitivity in both the original and validation cohorts. Strong co-occurrence of HLA alleles, especially DR and DQ, made assigning TCR associations to individual alleles difficult. Fewer than 20 rarely observed V segments, including chromosome 9 orphons, were excluded from the earlier analysis of several hundred of the donors because counts were too low. The study listed approximately 150 TCR beta chains as associated with cytomegalovirus. The presence/absence analyses assumed that sequencing depth was roughly uniform across donors, and that assumption may not be true. In a later analysis, some 17,000 TCR beta sequences were associated with specific HLA alleles at a false discovery rate of 0.05. According to a later genetic analysis, donors in an Asian-associated ancestry cluster had fewer N-insertions in productive TCRs than the approximately 700-donor mean. A cluster of highly shared sequence variants was judged likely to represent a technical artifact of the sequencing pipeline. The authors suggested that the approach could potentially be extended to other disease states and immunological phenotypes. Correlated functional status among segregating V segments might reflect linkage disequilibrium, but an unknown experimental factor could not be ruled out. A later genetic analysis associated a missense DCLRE1C variant with V-gene and J-gene trimming of TCR beta chains, and an independent cohort replicated the association. A further reported finding was that TCR beta sequences accurately predicted the HLA-A and HLA-B alleles for most subjects in the first cohort. While some public TCRs were present in many individuals, most TCR sequences turned up only very rarely across donors.

The germline V gene (reference sequence) supplies CDR1 GTSNPN and CDR2 SVGIG. The germline V end is reduced by 5 bases and the J end by 5 bases; junction bases left unmatched: 9. From its cysteine to its phenylalanine, the CDR3 spans 14 amino acids. Only the CDR3 DNA is retained, 42 bases long and in frame from the first base. Library preparation was by the immunoSEQ multiplex PCR assay. For the multiplex PCR, a mixture combining 60 forward primers for TCR Vbeta segments and 13 reverse primers for TCR Jbeta segments was used. Amplification of the CDR3 region of rearranged TCR beta genes was performed with a multiplex PCR assay on genomic DNA. Amplified TCR beta libraries were sequenced as 87-base-pair reads on the Illumina HiSeq System. The authors' analysis ran thus. A later analysis tallied around 87 million unique TCR beta chains across the 610 or so repertoires, and approximately 11 million of those chains were shared by two or more donors. Raw reads were error-corrected and collapsed into unique sequences by a nearest-neighbor algorithm in which closely related sequences were merged to remove PCR and sequencing errors. V, D and J gene segments were assigned by aligning CDR3 sequences to IMGT reference sequences. For a sequence to be retained, at least a six-nucleotide match to both a V gene segment and a J gene segment was required. A rearrangement counted as productive if the CDR3 had no stop codons and remained in frame with V and J, and every other rearrangement counted as non-productive. CDR3 was defined by IMGT convention, running from the second conserved V-encoded cysteine to the conserved J-encoded phenylalanine. In an earlier analysis of around 540 of the donors, sequences lacking an unambiguous match to a single V gene segment were excluded. An earlier analysis of fewer than 750 of the donors called V segments functional above 56.7% productive rearrangements and segregating when the between-donor standard deviation exceeded 5%. To diagnose cytomegalovirus status from the catalog of TCR beta chain sequences, a statistical classification framework was built. In a later analysis, TCR nucleotide sequences were compared against IMGT/GENE-DB human TR gene sequences so that V and J genes could be assigned. A later analysis assigned CDR3 sequences and most-parsimonious VDJ recombination scenarios with the TCRdist pipeline. In a later analysis, each TCR beta chain was defined by its CDR3 amino acid sequence together with its V-gene family, and reads lacking a unique V-gene family were excluded. In a later analysis, 450 to 600 highly shared, low-generation-probability nucleotide sequences were removed to address suspected cross-contamination and a sequencing artifact. For each public chain, a later analysis derived a clonal expansion index from normalized ranks of inferred template counts within each repertoire. Generation probabilities in a later analysis came from a VDJ recombination model fitted to out-of-frame rearrangements, and those results were checked against IGoR. In a later analysis, TCR-TCR, TCR-HLA and TCR-CMV co-occurrence was scored with hypergeometric tests, and a repertoire-size bias correction was applied to TCR pairs. To estimate false discovery rates, a later analysis permuted the HLA or CMV assignments 20 times. In a later analysis, co-occurring TCRs were grouped using DBSCAN, and TCRdist sequence similarity was added for clustering within HLA-allele-positive subsets. Repertoires with fewer than 30,000 or more than 120,000 public chains were left out of co-occurrence clustering, as were a handful of repertoires with anomalous nucleotide sharing. TCRdb mirrors the immuneACCESS table, restricted to in-frame sequences. Some clones are absent from its copies; in checked studies, under half trace to an unresolved V gene, and the reason for the others is unknown. The DNA was the basis for D and trimming; V, J and clone size are from that table. Recorded for this sample are about 80,000 clones; more than 50% of them occurred a single time. Jointly, the top ten make up under 4.5% of the sample.

The cohort consisted of some 670 healthy bone marrow donors. At the time of sampling, every cohort member was nominally healthy, though immune exposures that went unrecorded were likely present. The donor tested CMV seropositive and was one of the 289 seropositive cohort members. Every donor gave a peripheral blood sample, and the peripheral blood mononuclear cells from that sample were used for TCR beta sequencing. The Qiagen DNeasy Blood Extraction Kit was used to extract genomic DNA from the blood cell samples. Concerning this clone: Its antigen remains undetermined. One base away there is no much larger clone; base qualities are not given.

The sequencing sample was made of PBMCs. This receptor was taken from a male donor in good health and CMV-seropositive. Recombination joined TRBV30 with TRBJ2-5; 9 middle bases align to TRBD1. The DNA sequence follows: TGTGCCTGGTTCCCAGGGACAGGGATCGAGACCCAGTACTTC. Its coded protein is CAWFPGTGIETQYF.